These T cell receptor beta chains were read from a single sample in a study of T cell repertoires in cytomegalovirus infection. TCRdb reprocessed the reads with MiXCR, giving one entry per CDR3 protein. The sample yields about 490,000 distinct CDR3 sequences, 11% seen once. The specimen was PBMCs. The receptor source for this set is a human donor in good health (CMV status not recorded). Some clones in this sample may be carry-over from other donors' samples. Each CDR3 is given with its conserved first and last residue. The D gene is left open where the match is weak. Only some rows state a clone size, as once, few, many or a class for expanded clones.

d_call j_call v_call clone_size cdr3_nt cdr3_aa
. TRBJ1-1 TRBV28 . TGTGCCAGCAGTTTATTCACTATGAACACTGAAGCTTTCTTT CASSLFTMNTEAFF
. TRBJ2-1 TRBV7-8 many TGTGCCAGCAGCTTAGCAGGGGGGACGAGCTACAATGAGCAGTTCTTC CASSLAGGTSYNEQFF
. TRBJ1-6 TRBV5-1 many TGCGCCAGCAGTTACCGGGGAGAGGAGCCACCCCTCCACTTT CASSYRGEEPPLHF
TRBD1 TRBJ2-2 TRBV5-5 few TGTGCCAGCAGCCGCGACAGGGGGCGCGGTGGGACCGGGGAGCTGTTTTTT CASSRDRGRGGTGELFF
. TRBJ2-1 TRBV27 few TGTGCCAGCAGTACCGTCCCGGGCAGCTCCTACAATGAGCAGTTCTTC CASSTVPGSSYNEQFF
. TRBJ1-2 TRBV20-1 . TGCAGTGCTTACTATGGCTACACCTTC CSAYYGYTF
. TRBJ1-1 TRBV28 . TGTGCCAGCAGTCCCCCGGCAGGGGTCACTGAAGCTTTCTTT CASSPPAGVTEAFF
TRBD2 TRBJ2-1 TRBV11-1 many TGTGCCAGCAGCTTAGCGGGAGGGCCGCAGTACAATGAGCAGTTCTTC CASSLAGGPQYNEQFF
. TRBJ2-6 TRBV5-1 . TGCGCCAGCAGCCATTTTAGCGAGAGCTCTGGGGCCAACGTCCTGACTTTC CASSHFSESSGANVLTF
. TRBJ1-1 TRBV12-3/TRBV12-4 many TGTGCCAGCAGTTACGGACGACGGGAGTCGAACACTGAAGCTTTCTTT CASSYGRRESNTEAFF
. TRBJ1-4 TRBV7-2 many TGTGCCAGCAGCCCGGGGTGGGGGGACGGTGAAAAACTGTTTTTT CASSPGWGDGEKLFF
. TRBJ2-1 TRBV11-2 few TGTGCCAGCAGCCCAAGTGGGGCCTACAATGAGCAGTTCTTC CASSPSGAYNEQFF
. TRBJ2-7 TRBV6-5 . TGTGCCAGCAGCTCACTCTCGTTGGGCTCCTACGAGCAGTACTTC CASSSLSLGSYEQYF
. TRBJ1-5 TRBV19 few TGTGCCAGTAGTATGAAGGACACCTATAGCAATCAGCCCCAGCATTTT CASSMKDTYSNQPQHF
TRBD1 TRBJ2-5 TRBV5-8 many TGTGCCAGCAGCAAACGGACAGGGGACGAGACCCAGTACTTC CASSKRTGDETQYF
TRBD1 TRBJ1-5 TRBV5-1 . TGCGCCAGCAGCTTGGGGGGACAGTCGGGTCAGCCCCAGCATTTT CASSLGGQSGQPQHF
TRBD2 TRBJ2-1 TRBV7-3 many TGTGCCAGCAGCGGACTAGCGGGAGAAGGGTACAATGAGCAGTTCTTC CASSGLAGEGYNEQFF
TRBD1 TRBJ2-7 TRBV14 . TGTGCCAGCAGCCAAACAGGGGCCAGAACCTACGAGCAGTACTTC CASSQTGARTYEQYF
. TRBJ2-1 TRBV20-1 . TGCAGTGCTAGGATCAGGATACGCAATGAGCAGTTCTTC CSARIRIRNEQFF
. TRBJ2-2 TRBV28 . TGTGCCAGCAGTGCCGGGTTTCGGGCCGGGGAGCTGTTTTTT CASSAGFRAGELFF
. TRBJ1-2 TRBV7-2 many TGTGCCAGCAGCCCTTCTGGAGACTATGGCTACACCTTC CASSPSGDYGYTF
. TRBJ2-3 TRBV6-5 . TGTGCCAGCAGTTGGACCCCGGGGGATACGCAGTATTTT CASSWTPGDTQYF
. TRBJ1-2 TRBV12-3/TRBV12-4 many TGTGCCAGCAGTTTGGGCCTGGACAGTCTCGTAAAGGGCTACACCTTC CASSLGLDSLVKGYTF
. TRBJ2-1 TRBV5-1 . TGCGCCAGCAGGCGACAGGCCGCCTCGTTCTTC CASRRQAASFF
. TRBJ2-1 TRBV20-1 many TGCAGTGCTAGGAAACTACGTCATGGGGGCAATGAGCAGTTCTTC CSARKLRHGGNEQFF
TRBD2 TRBJ2-5 TRBV20-1 . TGCAGTCCTTCTAGCGGGGGCCAGGGGACCCGGTACTTC CSPSSGGQGTRYF
. TRBJ1-1 TRBV6-5 few TGTGCCAGCAGTTACCCTTTGCGAGAAGCTTTCTTT CASSYPLREAFF
. TRBJ2-7 TRBV2 few TGTGCCAGCAGTGCCCGGACATCATCCTACGAGCAGTACTTC CASSARTSSYEQYF
TRBD2 TRBJ2-2 TRBV7-3 . TGTGCCAGCAGTCAGGGACTAGGCACCGGGGAGCTGTTTTTT CASSQGLGTGELFF
. TRBJ2-1 TRBV12-5 many TGTGCTAGTGGTTTGGTACTCTCCTACAATGAGCAGTTCTTC CASGLVLSYNEQFF
TRBD1 TRBJ2-4 TRBV19 few TGTGCCAGTAGTCTGTGGACAGGGGTAAACATTCAGTACTTC CASSLWTGVNIQYF
. TRBJ2-3 TRBV7-3 many TGTGCCAGCAGCTACGGGGGTCAGGGGGGGGCCGATACGCAGTATTTT CASSYGGQGGADTQYF
. TRBJ2-1 TRBV19 few TGTGCCAGTAAGGTACTAGCTTCCAATGAGCAGTTCTTC CASKVLASNEQFF
TRBD2 TRBJ2-1 TRBV29-1 few TGCAGCGCCTTTAGCGGGTTCACCTACAATGAGCAGTTCTTC CSAFSGFTYNEQFF
. TRBJ2-5 TRBV20-1 few TGCAGTGCTAGAGATCGGGAGACTATCGAAGAGACCCAGTACTTC CSARDRETIEETQYF
TRBD1 TRBJ2-7 TRBV18 few TGTGCCAGCTCACCTCCCAGGACAGGGACCTACGAGCAGTACTTC CASSPPRTGTYEQYF
. TRBJ2-7 TRBV30 . TGTGCCTGGAGTGTACGAGGGGATTCCGAGCAGTACTTC CAWSVRGDSEQYF
TRBD2 TRBJ2-1 TRBV14 many TGTGCCAGCAGCCCCCGTACTAGCGGGAGGGCCAATGAGCAGTTCTTC CASSPRTSGRANEQFF
. TRBJ2-1 TRBV20-1 few TGCAGTGCTAGTGGGGACCGTAGCTCCTACAATGAGCAGTTCTTC CSASGDRSSYNEQFF
. TRBJ2-5 TRBV7-2 many TGTGCCAGCAGATTAAGTCCTCGTCAAGAGACCCAGTACTTC CASRLSPRQETQYF
TRBD1 TRBJ2-7 TRBV28 many TGTGCCAGCCACGGACAGGGTCTCGCCTACGAGCAGTACTTC CASHGQGLAYEQYF
. TRBJ1-2 TRBV7-9 many TGTGCCAGCAGCTTAGAGGGCAGCGACCTTAACTATGGCTACACCTTC CASSLEGSDLNYGYTF
TRBD1 TRBJ1-1 TRBV4-2 many TGTGCCAGCAGCCAAGATCCGGTCGTCAGGGGGAACAGGGCGAACACTGAAGCTTTCTTT CASSQDPVVRGNRANTEAFF
TRBD2 TRBJ2-5 TRBV20-1 . TGCAGTGCTAGTAATAGCGGGGGAAGGACCCAGTACTTC CSASNSGGRTQYF
. TRBJ1-2 TRBV10-3 few TGTGCCATCAGTAGAGGCCCCGGCTATGGCTACACCTTC CAISRGPGYGYTF
. TRBJ1-5 TRBV9 few TGTGCCAGCAGCGTAGATGGGGCAGGGGATCAGCCCCAGCATTTT CASSVDGAGDQPQHF
. TRBJ1-5 TRBV25-1 many TGTGCCAGCAGTGAGACAGGATTTGGGCAGCCCCAGCATTTT CASSETGFGQPQHF
. TRBJ1-3 TRBV15 . TGTGTCACCTCCTACTCTTCTGACCCTGACACCATATATTTT CVTSYSSDPDTIYF
TRBD2 TRBJ2-1 TRBV7-8 many TGTGCCAGCAGCTTAGGGGTTAGCGGGACGCCGAGCTCCTACAATGAGCAGTTCTTC CASSLGVSGTPSSYNEQFF
. TRBJ2-2 TRBV20-1 many TGCAGTGCTAGGAAGAGGGACACCGGGGAGCTGTTTTTT CSARKRDTGELFF
TRBD1 TRBJ1-2 TRBV19 many TGTGCCAGTCAGCAGGGGGCTAGTTATGGCTACACCTTC CASQQGASYGYTF
. TRBJ2-7 TRBV7-2 many TGTGCCAGCAGCCGCGGGCCAGGGGTAGACGAGCAGTACTTC CASSRGPGVDEQYF
. TRBJ1-2 TRBV3-1 few TGTGCCAGCAGCCGAGGAGGTCGGGACTATGGCTACACCTTC CASSRGGRDYGYTF
. TRBJ1-2 TRBV7-2 many TGTGCCAGCAGGAATGTCTATGGCTACACCTTC CASRNVYGYTF
TRBD1 TRBJ1-2 TRBV14 few TGTGCCAGCAGCCAAGATCTCCGGGACAGGGTGCCCTTC CASSQDLRDRVPF
. TRBJ1-1 TRBV5-1 many TGCGCCAGCAGCTTGATGCAGGGGCGAAACACTGAAGCTTTCTTT CASSLMQGRNTEAFF
TRBD2 TRBJ2-5 TRBV18 few TGTGCCAGCTCACCACGGACTAGCGGGAGAGGCGGAGAGACCCAGTACTTC CASSPRTSGRGGETQYF